This record looks at one TCR beta chain sequence and its context. What antigen it recognizes has not been identified. Base qualities are not provided; no much larger clone lies one nucleotide away. Participants in the prospective study were enrolled through a virtual design, were aged 18 to 89 years, and lived in roughly 24 United States geographic areas. In the prospective study, participants were assigned to cohorts based on the clinical history participants reported in a screening survey and a study questionnaire. For ImmuneRACE Cohort 3, a participant was defined as recovered based on two consecutive negative NP/OP PCR tests, clearance by a healthcare professional, or resolution of symptoms. Mobile phlebotomists in the prospective study collected whole blood, serum and a nasopharyngeal or oropharyngeal swab from every participant. Participants in the prospective study had the option to provide additional blood draws and questionnaires over a 2-month period. Blood samples from the prospective study were shipped frozen or at room temperature prior to DNA extraction.

TCRbeta CDR3 regions were amplified from genomic DNA by means of the immunoSEQ Assay, a bias-controlled multiplex PCR. In the original analysis: The number of nucleated cells in each sample was estimated by amplification of reference gene primers within the assay. Sequence reads were collapsed and filtered to measure the absolute abundance of every unique TCRbeta CDR3 rearrangement. For each sample, productive Simpson clonality was calculated by taking the square root of Simpson's diversity index across productive rearrangements. TCRdb carries this immuneACCESS record with in-frame sequences only. Its versions omit some clonotypes, under half of them owing to an unresolved V gene in the studies checked, with the rest unexplained. Clone size and V and J calls were adopted from that table, with D and trimming inferred from the DNA. This sample comprises approximately 280,000 clones, around nine tenths of them detected only once. Of the sample, over 6% is held by the ten largest clones.

Trimming removed 0 bases from V and 15 bases from J, leaving 21 bases between the germline ends. Based on the germline V gene, the CDR1 and CDR2 sequences are MGHRA and YSYEKL. The CDR3 contains 15 residues, cysteine and phenylalanine counted. CDR3 DNA is the only sequence kept; it has 45 bases, read in frame from the first base. This record belongs to a study of blood T cell repertoires in COVID-19 (dated by TCRdb to 2018 to 2021). Describing the broader study: Samples from collaborators originated in the United States, Italy and Spain and spanned both the acute and convalescent phases of COVID-19. The material from the prospective study consisted of cDNA or gDNA derived from T cells, B-cell-depleted T cells, or PBMCs. Deeply sampled blood TCRbeta repertoires from subjects exposed to, actively infected with, or recovered from COVID-19 were included in the dataset. The repertoires were released in a freely available public database meant as a resource for research on the immune response to SARS-CoV-2. Samples came from the ongoing ImmuneRACE study (first 160 participants) plus 1,254 subjects from 6 global collaborators. The sample metadata nearly always contained a de-identified subject ID, COVID-19 status, age in years and sex. Where available, HLA class I and class II types were taken from metadata supplied by the sample provider and were not determined by assay-based typing. General study outcomes and caveats: The quantity of clinical and demographic metadata differed by source and by participant and was supplied without curation.

The sequence was obtained from a woman aged 40 to 50 who had recovered from COVID-19. The sequenced material came from PBMCs or T cells enriched from blood (not recorded which). Recombination joined TRBV4-1 with TRBJ2-1; TRBD2 is a weak D gene call, 6 bases matching. The CDR3 region has the sequence CASSQEDGLTSGLFF. Read as DNA, the sequence is TGCGCCAGCAGCCAAGAGGATGGTTTGACTAGTGGTCTGTTCTTC.